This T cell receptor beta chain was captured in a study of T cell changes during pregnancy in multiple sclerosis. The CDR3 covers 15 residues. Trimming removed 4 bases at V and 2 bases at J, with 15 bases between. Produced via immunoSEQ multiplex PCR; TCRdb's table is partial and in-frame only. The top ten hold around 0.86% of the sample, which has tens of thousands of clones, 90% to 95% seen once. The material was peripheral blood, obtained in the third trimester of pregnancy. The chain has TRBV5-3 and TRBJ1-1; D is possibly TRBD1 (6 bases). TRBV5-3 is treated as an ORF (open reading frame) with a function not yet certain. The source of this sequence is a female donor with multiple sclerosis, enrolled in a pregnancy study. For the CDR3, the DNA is TGTGCCAGAAGCCCGTGTGGGACACTTAACACTGAAGCTTTCTTT. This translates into CARSPCGTLNTEAFF.